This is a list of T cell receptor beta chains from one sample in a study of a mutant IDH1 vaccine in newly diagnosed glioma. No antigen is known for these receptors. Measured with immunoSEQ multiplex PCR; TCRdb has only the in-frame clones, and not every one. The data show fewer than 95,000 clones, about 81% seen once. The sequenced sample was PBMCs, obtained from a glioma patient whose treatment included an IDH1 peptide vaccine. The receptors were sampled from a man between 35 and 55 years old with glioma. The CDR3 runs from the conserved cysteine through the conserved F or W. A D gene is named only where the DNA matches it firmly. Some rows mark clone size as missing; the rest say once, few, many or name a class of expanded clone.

CASSASYAVYEQYF | TGTGCCAGCAGCGCCTCTTACGCCGTCTACGAGCAGTACTTC | once | NA | TRBJ2-7 | TRBV9
CASSTRLAGVTDTQYF | TGTGCCAGCAGCACCCGACTAGCGGGGGTCACAGATACGCAGTATTTT | NA | TRBD2 | TRBJ2-3 | TRBV7-2
CAIREDMNTEAFF | TGTGCCATCAGGGAGGATATGAACACTGAAGCTTTCTTT | NA | NA | TRBJ1-1 | TRBV10-3
CASSLNYGYTF | TGTGCCAGCAGCCTCAACTATGGCTACACCTTC | NA | NA | TRBJ1-2 | TRBV6-6
CASSYGFSSKLFF | TGTGCCAGCAGTTACGGGTTTTCGTCAAAACTGTTTTTT | NA | NA | TRBJ1-4 | TRBV28
CASSFLSRVAEAFF | TGTGCCAGCAGTTTCCTTTCCAGGGTCGCTGAAGCTTTCTTT | NA | NA | TRBJ1-1 | TRBV7-9
CASSEGQGAPPVSGNTIYF | TGCGCCAGCAGCGAAGGACAGGGGGCGCCACCCGTCTCTGGAAACACCATATATTTT | NA | TRBD1 | TRBJ1-3 | TRBV10-1
CASSLAPGRTNHNEQFF | TGTGCCAGTAGTCTAGCCCCCGGGAGGACTAACCACAATGAGCAGTTCTTC | NA | TRBD2 | TRBJ2-1 | TRBV19
CASRGDYGYTF | TGTGCCAGCAGGGGGGATTATGGCTACACCTTC | NA | NA | TRBJ1-2 | TRBV7-2
CASSDGHQYF | TGTGCCAGCAGTGATGGCCATCAGTACTTC | NA | NA | TRBJ2-7 | TRBV2